This TCR beta chain was sequenced for a study of technical replicates of blood from several donors. Data came from immunoSEQ multiplex PCR; TCRdb stores just in-frame clones and leaves some out. The top ten hold approximately 2.9% of the sample, which has about 58,000 clones, roughly 94% seen once. Trimming took 8 bases from V and 4 from J; bases not matched to a gene: 14. Per the germline V gene, CDR1 is LNHDA and CDR2 is SQIVND (reference sequence). The length of the CDR3 is 16 residues. This TCR was recovered from a human donor in good health. Some clones in this sample may be carry-over from other donors' samples. Specimen: PBMCs. The V and J genes are TRBV19 and TRBJ2-5, with 9 bases aligning to TRBD2. CDR3 protein: CASSSHSGSVRETQYF. As DNA, the CDR3 is TGTGCCAGTTCCAGTCATAGCGGGAGTGTCCGAGAGACCCAGTACTTC. Full variable domain (rest looked up from reference TRBV19 and TRBJ2-5): DGGITQSPKYLFRKEGQNVTLSCEQNLNHDAMYWYRQDPGQGLRLIYYSQIVNDFQKGDIAEGYSVSREKKESFPLTVTSAQKNPTAFYLCASSSHSGSVRETQYFGPGTRLLVL.